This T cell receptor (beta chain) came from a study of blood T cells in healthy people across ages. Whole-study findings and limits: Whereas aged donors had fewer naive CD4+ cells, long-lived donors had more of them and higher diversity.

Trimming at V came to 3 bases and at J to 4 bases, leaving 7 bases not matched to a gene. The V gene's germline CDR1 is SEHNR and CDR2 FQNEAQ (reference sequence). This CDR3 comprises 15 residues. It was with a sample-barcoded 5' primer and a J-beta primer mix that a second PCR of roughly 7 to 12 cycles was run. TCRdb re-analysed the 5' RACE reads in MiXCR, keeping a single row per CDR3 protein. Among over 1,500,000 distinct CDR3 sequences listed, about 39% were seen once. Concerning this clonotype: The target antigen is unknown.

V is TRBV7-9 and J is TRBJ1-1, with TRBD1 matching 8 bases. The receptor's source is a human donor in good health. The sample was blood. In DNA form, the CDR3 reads TGTGCCAGCAGCTTGCGACAGGGGCGGATCACTGAAGCTTTCTTT. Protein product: CASSLRQGRITEAFF.